This TCR beta chain was sequenced during a study of PD-L1 blockade in urothelial cancer. The CDR3 length is 17 residues. Trimming removed 5 bases from V and 8 bases from J; junction bases left unmatched: 20. Germline V gene lookup returns CDR1 KGHSH and CDR2 LQKENI. Produced via immunoSEQ multiplex PCR; TCRdb's table is partial and in-frame only. The data hold 30,000 to 50,000 clones, with approximately 90% observed a single time. The receptor comes from a man between 60 and 75 years old with urothelial cancer. The material was PBMCs, obtained around atezolizumab (anti-PD-L1) treatment. This chain joins TRBV18 and TRBJ1-2; the match to TRBD1 covers 7 bases. CDR3 protein: CASSFFRPGTEGDGYTF. The CDR3 nucleotides are TGTGCCAGCTCATTTTTCCGCCCCGGGACAGAGGGAGACGGCTACACCTTC.